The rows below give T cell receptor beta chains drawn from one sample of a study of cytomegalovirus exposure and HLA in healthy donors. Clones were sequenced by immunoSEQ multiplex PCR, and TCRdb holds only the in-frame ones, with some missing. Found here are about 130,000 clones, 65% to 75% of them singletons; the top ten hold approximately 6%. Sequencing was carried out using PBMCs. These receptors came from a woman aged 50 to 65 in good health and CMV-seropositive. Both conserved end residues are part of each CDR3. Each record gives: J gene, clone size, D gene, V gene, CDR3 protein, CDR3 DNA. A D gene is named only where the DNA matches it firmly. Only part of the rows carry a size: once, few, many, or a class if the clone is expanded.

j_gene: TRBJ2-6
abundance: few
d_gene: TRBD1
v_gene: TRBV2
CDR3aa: CASSERDRGRSGANVLTF
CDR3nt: TGTGCCAGCAGTGAACGAGACAGGGGGCGGTCTGGGGCCAACGTCCTGACTTTC

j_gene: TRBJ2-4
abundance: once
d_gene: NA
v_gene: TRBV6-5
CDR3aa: CASLSPLYIQYF
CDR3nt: TGTGCCAGCCTTTCCCCTCTGTACATTCAGTACTTC

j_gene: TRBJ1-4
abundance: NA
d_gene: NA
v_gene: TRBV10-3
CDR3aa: CAISESGGQSEKLFF
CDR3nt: TGTGCCATCAGTGAGTCGGGGGGGCAAAGTGAAAAACTGTTTTTT

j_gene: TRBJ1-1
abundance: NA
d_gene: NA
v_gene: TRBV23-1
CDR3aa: CASSQFFGSQVMWTEAFF
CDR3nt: TGCGCCAGCAGTCAATTCTTTGGGTCCCAGGTTATGTGGACTGAAGCTTTCTTT

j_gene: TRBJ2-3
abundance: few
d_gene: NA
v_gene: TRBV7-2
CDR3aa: CASSFTRDTQYF
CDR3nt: TGTGCCAGCAGCTTTACCAGGGATACGCAGTATTTT

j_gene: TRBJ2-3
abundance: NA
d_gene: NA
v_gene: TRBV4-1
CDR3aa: CASSQERSSTDTQYF
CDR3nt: TGCGCCAGCAGCCAAGAACGGTCTAGCACAGATACGCAGTATTTT

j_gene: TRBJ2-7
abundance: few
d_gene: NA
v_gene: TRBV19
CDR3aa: CASSLRGDEQYF
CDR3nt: TGTGCCAGTAGTCTCCGCGGGGACGAGCAGTACTTC

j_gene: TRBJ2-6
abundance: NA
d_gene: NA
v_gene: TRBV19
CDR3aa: CASSGHLSSGANVLTF
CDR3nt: TGTGCCAGTAGTGGACACTTGAGCTCTGGGGCCAACGTCCTGACTTTC

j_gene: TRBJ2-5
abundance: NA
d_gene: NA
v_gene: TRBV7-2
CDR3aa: CASSPGDYQETQYF
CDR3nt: TGTGCCAGCAGCCCCGGTGACTACCAAGAGACCCAGTACTTC

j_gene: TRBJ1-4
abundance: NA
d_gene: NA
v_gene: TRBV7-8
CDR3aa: CASSPRGYTNEKLFF
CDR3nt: TGTGCCAGCAGCCCGAGGGGGTACACTAATGAAAAACTGTTTTTT

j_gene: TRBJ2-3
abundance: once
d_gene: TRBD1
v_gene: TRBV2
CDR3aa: CAGKRQGATDTQYF
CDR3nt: TGTGCCGGCAAAAGACAGGGGGCAACAGATACGCAGTATTTT

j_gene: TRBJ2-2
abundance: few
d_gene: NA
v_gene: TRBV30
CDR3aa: CAWSVRGGELFF
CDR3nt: TGTGCCTGGAGTGTCAGGGGCGGGGAGCTGTTTTTT

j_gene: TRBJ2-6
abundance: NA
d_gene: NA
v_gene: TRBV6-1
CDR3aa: CASNRGSGANVLTF
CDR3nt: TGTGCCAGCAATAGAGGCTCTGGGGCCAACGTCCTGACTTTC

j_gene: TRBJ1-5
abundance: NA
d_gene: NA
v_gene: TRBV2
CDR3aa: CASSVIGGDQPQHF
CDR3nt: TGTGCCAGCAGTGTAATAGGAGGGGATCAGCCCCAGCATTTT

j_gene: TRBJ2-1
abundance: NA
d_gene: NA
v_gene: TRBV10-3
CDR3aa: CAISAGEDEQFF
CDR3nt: TGTGCCATCAGTGCTGGGGAGGATGAGCAGTTCTTC